The 4 T cell receptor beta chains below all came from one sample that was sequenced in a study of a mutant IDH1 vaccine in newly diagnosed glioma. The method was immunoSEQ multiplex PCR; TCRdb's version includes in-frame clones alone and lacks a portion of them. The data show around 60,000 clones, 91% seen once. Sample time point: baseline, week 1 (first vaccination visit). Described treatment: pre-vaccination baseline after standard-of-care therapy. Sample: PBMCs, taken from a glioma patient treated with radiotherapy, temozolomide or both. The receptors were sampled from a man aged 50 to 60 with glioma.

The chain links TRBV21-1 to TRBJ2-6. TRBV21-1 has pseudogene status. The CDR3 is made up of 20 amino acids. The CDR3 DNA is TGTGCCATCACCACACGGCCGGGGCCCAGGTCTATCTCTGGGGCCAACGTCCTGACTTTC. Translation gives CAITTRPGPRSISGANVLTF.

This clone was recorded only once. The gene calls are TRBV19 and TRBJ2-7; 9 nucleotides agree with TRBD1. Germline CDR1 is LNHDA and CDR2 is SQIVND (reference sequence). J lost 3 bases, V lost 5 bases, and 5 bases had no gene match. The CDR3 runs to 14 residues. Written as DNA, the CDR3 is TGTGCCAGTAGTTTCCGGGACAGGGACTACGAGCAGTACTTC. This encodes CASSFRDRDYEQYF.

The J gene is TRBJ2-7, the V gene TRBV9, with TRBD2 matching 7 bases. CDR1 and CDR2 from the germline V gene are SGDLS and YYNGEE. The CDR3 is 15 amino acids. The trim removed 0 bases at V and 5 bases at J, leaving 8 bases unmatched. The CDR3 reads CASSVGASGGHEQYF. Here the CDR3 DNA reads TGTGCCAGCAGCGTAGGGGCTAGCGGAGGCCACGAGCAGTACTTC.

The chain links TRBV19 to TRBJ2-5; 8 bases line up with TRBD2. V was clipped by 10 bases and J by 5 bases; unmatched bases: 6. The CDR3 extends over 12 amino acids. In germline, CDR1 is LNHDA, CDR2 SQIVND (reference sequence). CDR3 in amino acids: CATRGGRETQYF. CDR3 bases: TGTGCCACTCGGGGGGGTCGGGAGACCCAGTACTTC.